This T cell receptor (beta chain) was observed in a study of control samples from healthy donors and cancer patients. TCRdb keeps only in-frame clones here, not all; method: immunoSEQ multiplex PCR. The table lists 100,000 to 120,000 clones, approximately 82% of them singletons. Germline CDR1 is SSHAT and CDR2 is FNYEAQ (reference sequence). The V and J ends lost 0 bases and 0 bases respectively, with 18 bases between them. The CDR3 has 19 amino acids. This TCR was recovered from a man aged 18 to 35 in good health. Material for sequencing was blood. The V and J genes are TRBV7-7 and TRBJ1-5, with D unclear. CDR3 coding DNA: TGTGCCAGCAGCTTAGCTTACCGGCCGGCAGCTCATAGCAATCAGCCCCAGCATTTT. Amino acid sequence: CASSLAYRPAAHSNQPQHF.